This T cell receptor (beta chain) appears in the sequencing data of a study of cytomegalovirus exposure and HLA in healthy donors (dated by TCRdb to 2015 to 2018). With respect to the entire study: An earlier analysis of about 530 of the donors reported 276 Gb of sequence data and 95 million to 120 million unique TCR beta sequences obtained from around 180 million T cells. About 280 gigabases of sequencing data and roughly 80 million unique TCR sequences made up an early release that covered several hundred HLA-typed donors. Of the 350 to 450 genotyped donors, approximately 80% fell in the genetic ancestry cluster associated with self-reported Caucasian donors. The aim of the study was to test whether cataloging public T cell receptors could identify signatures of past pathogen exposure. The study used immunosequencing to profile the T cell repertoires of some 600 subjects and linked those repertoires to cytomegalovirus serostatus. Along with the approximately 650-subject first cohort, a separate validation cohort of roughly 110 different subjects was used. High-throughput TCR immunosequencing, statistical association of individual TCRs with disease status, and machine learning were combined to predict cytomegalovirus infection status. To study patterns of TCR occurrence, a later analysis re-analyzed previously published TCR beta repertoires from 550 to 800 donors and added high-resolution HLA genotyping. In the later analysis, no new phenotypic data were used to find candidate immune exposures; instead, reliance was placed on TCR beta sequences and their occurrence across donors. To decide whether each TCR beta V gene segment behaved as functional or pseudogenic, an earlier analysis of some 580 of the donors relied on high-throughput TCR beta sequencing. Donor age, sex, ethnicity and CMV serostatus were compiled together with the repertoire data. Genome-wide SNP genotypes for about 65% of the 666 donors were used in a later genetic analysis, which treated that subset as a discovery cohort. Every discovery cohort repertoire had been produced on one sequencing platform. HLA typing included class I and class II loci at four-digit resolution. The number of donors typed differed by locus, with roughly 629-640 for A, B, C, DRB1 and DQB1, roughly 550 for DQA1, 600 to 610 for DPA1, and under 490 for DPB1. About five DR-DQ haplotypes were treated as single units for association and clustering because of strong linkage in the cohort. Across about 380 genotyped donors of the cohort, an average of roughly 250,000 unique TCR beta nucleotide sequences per donor were sequenced, and about a sixth of those sequences were non-productive. Overall study results and their limits: A later analysis associated roughly 17,000 TCR beta sequences with specific HLA alleles at a false discovery rate of 0.05. Only TCR beta chains were sequenced in this cohort, and the absence of alpha or paired-chain data limited detectable features. The study listed 170 or so TCR beta chains as associated with cytomegalovirus. The authors suggested that the approach could potentially be generalized to other disease states and immunological phenotypes. Because HLA typing was missing for some donors at each locus, association tests included only the typed subset. According to a later analysis, most CMV-associated TCR beta chains appeared to be HLA-restricted, and the HLA associations seemed to be driven largely by CMV exposure. Across donors, most TCR sequences were observed very rarely, whereas some public TCRs were present in many individuals. In vitro tests confirmed that a few of the cytomegalovirus-associated TCR beta chains recognize cytomegalovirus antigens. An association between a missense DCLRE1C variant and V-gene and J-gene trimming of TCR beta chains was found in a later genetic analysis and replicated in an independent cohort. Strong co-occurrence of HLA alleles, especially DR and DQ, made assigning TCR associations to individual alleles difficult. Linkage disequilibrium might explain the correlated functional status among segregating V segments, but an unknown experimental factor could not be ruled out. Presence/absence analyses assumed roughly uniform sequencing depth across donors, an assumption that may not hold. A later analysis found that TCR association rates varied across HLA loci, with DRB1 alleles showing the most associated TCRs and HLA-C alleles the fewest. A later genetic analysis reported fewer N-insertions in productive TCRs among donors in an Asian-associated ancestry cluster than the roughly 720-donor mean. Because counts were too low, seventeen rarely observed V segments, including chromosome 9 orphons, were excluded from the earlier analysis of 587 of the donors. A cluster of highly shared sequence variants was judged likely to be a technical artifact of the sequencing pipeline. In an earlier analysis of 500 to 650 of the donors, most TCR beta V segments appeared in productive rearrangements about 90% or about 30% of the time, broadly matching IMGT annotations. Cytomegalovirus status was reported to be diagnosed by the classifier with high specificity and sensitivity in both the original and validation cohorts. CMV serostatus was the only immune exposure information available for the cohort. A further reported finding was that TCR beta sequences accurately predicted the HLA-A and HLA-B alleles for most subjects in the first cohort. Compared with equally common non-associated chains, HLA-associated TCR beta chains in a later analysis were more clonally expanded and had lower generation probabilities. In a later analysis, several top co-occurrence clusters were reported to appear linked to parvovirus B19, influenza, CMV and Epstein-Barr virus.

The library came from the immunoSEQ multiplex PCR assay. For the multiplex PCR, a mixture combining 60 forward primers for TCR Vbeta segments and 13 reverse primers for TCR Jbeta segments was used. The CDR3 region of rearranged TCR beta genes was amplified from genomic DNA by a multiplex PCR assay. The Illumina HiSeq System was used to sequence the amplified TCR beta libraries as 87-base-pair reads. In the source study's methods: In a later analysis, some 80 million unique TCR beta chains were counted across the approximately 620 repertoires, and some 10 million of these chains were shared by at least two donors. A nearest-neighbor algorithm error-corrected the raw reads and collapsed the reads into unique sequences, merging closely related sequences to remove PCR and sequencing errors. To assign V, D and J gene segments, CDR3 sequences were aligned to IMGT reference sequences. For a sequence to be retained, at least a six-nucleotide match to both a V gene segment and a J gene segment was required. A rearrangement counted as productive if the CDR3 had no stop codons and remained in frame with V and J, and every other rearrangement counted as non-productive. Following IMGT convention, CDR3 was defined as the stretch from the second conserved V-encoded cysteine to the conserved J-encoded phenylalanine. The earlier analysis of 450 to 750 of the donors excluded any sequence lacking an unambiguous match to a single V gene segment. An earlier analysis of approximately 590 of the donors called V segments functional above 56.7% productive rearrangements and segregating when the between-donor standard deviation exceeded 5%. A statistical classification framework was developed to diagnose cytomegalovirus status using the catalog of TCR beta chain sequences. V and J gene assignment, in a later analysis, came from comparing TCR nucleotide sequences with IMGT/GENE-DB human TR gene sequences. The TCRdist pipeline was used in a later analysis to assign CDR3 sequences and most-parsimonious VDJ recombination scenarios. In a later analysis, every TCR beta chain was defined by the combination of its CDR3 amino acid sequence and its V-gene family, and reads without a unique V-gene family were dropped. In a later analysis, 450 to 600 highly shared, low-generation-probability nucleotide sequences were removed to address suspected cross-contamination and a sequencing artifact. For each public chain, a later analysis derived a clonal expansion index from normalized ranks of inferred template counts within each repertoire. A later analysis computed generation probabilities with a VDJ recombination model fitted to out-of-frame rearrangements, and checked the results against IGoR. In a later analysis, TCR-TCR, TCR-HLA and TCR-CMV co-occurrence was scored with hypergeometric tests, and a repertoire-size bias correction was applied to TCR pairs. In a later analysis, false discovery rates were estimated by permuting HLA or CMV assignments 20 times. A later analysis grouped co-occurring TCRs with DBSCAN, adding TCRdist sequence similarity when clustering within HLA-allele-positive subsets. For co-occurrence clustering, repertoires with fewer than 30,000 or more than 120,000 public chains were excluded, along with roughly 5 repertoires with anomalous nucleotide sharing. What TCRdb holds here is the immuneACCESS table cut down to in-frame rearrangements. Part of the clones is not present; checked against another copy, under half of the missing clones reflect an unresolved V gene, and the others are unexplained. That table gives V, J and clone size, and the DNA gave D and trimming. In all, the sample holds 100,000 to 120,000 clones, and approximately 84% of those were seen once. Around 1.9% of the sample lies in the top ten.

In total, 600 or so healthy bone marrow donors made up the cohort. At the time of sampling, all cohort members were nominally healthy, though unrecorded immune exposures were likely present. The donor was CMV seronegative and was included in the group of a few hundred seronegative cohort members. Each donor provided a peripheral blood sample, and peripheral blood mononuclear cells were used for TCR beta sequencing. The Qiagen DNeasy Blood Extraction Kit was used to extract genomic DNA from the blood cell samples. A remark on this clone: Its antigen is not yet known. Per-base qualities were not stored, and no clone one base away is much larger.

Material for sequencing was PBMCs. The TCR sequence derives from a man aged 35 to 55 in good health and CMV-seronegative.

Here is the DNA: TGCACCAGACATCAGACGGACAGGGGGTACGAGCAGTACTTC. It codes for CTRHQTDRGYEQYF. The chain is made from TRBV1 and TRBJ2-7; the DNA was not used to check the table's D call, TRBD1. TRBV1 is a recognized pseudogene. Including cysteine and phenylalanine, the CDR3 has 14 amino acids. The DNA shown is the 42-base CDR3, in frame from base 1.